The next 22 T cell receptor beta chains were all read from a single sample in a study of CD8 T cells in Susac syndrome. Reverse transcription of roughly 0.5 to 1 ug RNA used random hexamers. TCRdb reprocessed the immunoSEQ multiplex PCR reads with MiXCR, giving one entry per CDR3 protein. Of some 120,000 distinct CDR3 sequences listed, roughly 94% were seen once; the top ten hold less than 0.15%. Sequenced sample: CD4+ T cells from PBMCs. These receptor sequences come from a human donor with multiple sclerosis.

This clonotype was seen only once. Here the CDR3 reads CASSLGPYTDTQYF. DNA for the CDR3: TGTGCCAGCAGTTTAGGCCCTTACACAGATACGCAGTATTTT. V gene TRBV27 combines with J gene TRBJ2-3; unclear D gene. The CDR3 is 14 amino acids. Germline V gives CDR1 MNHEY, CDR2 SMNVEV (reference sequence). V was shortened by 2 bases and J by 2 bases, with 8 bases between the two germline ends.

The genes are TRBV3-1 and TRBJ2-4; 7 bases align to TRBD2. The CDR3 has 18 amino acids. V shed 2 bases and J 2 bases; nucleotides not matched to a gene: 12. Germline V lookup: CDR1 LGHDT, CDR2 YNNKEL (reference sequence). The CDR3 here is CASSQPTGGWGTKNIQYF. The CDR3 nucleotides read TGTGCCAGCAGCCAACCCACGGGGGGTTGGGGGACCAAAAACATTCAGTACTTC.

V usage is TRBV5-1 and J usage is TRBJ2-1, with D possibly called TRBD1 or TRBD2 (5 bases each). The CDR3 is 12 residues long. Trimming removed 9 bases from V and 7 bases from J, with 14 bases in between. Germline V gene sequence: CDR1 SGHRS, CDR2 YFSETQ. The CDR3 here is CATRGVRNEQFF. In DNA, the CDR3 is TGCGCCACCCGGGGCGTGCGGAATGAGCAGTTCTTC. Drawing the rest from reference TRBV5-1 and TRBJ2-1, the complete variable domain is KAGVTQTPRYLIKTRGQQVTLSCSPISGHRSVSWYQQTPGQGLQFLFEYFSETQRNKGNFPGRFSGRQFSNSRSEMNVSTLELGDSALYLCATRGVRNEQFFGPGTRLTVL.

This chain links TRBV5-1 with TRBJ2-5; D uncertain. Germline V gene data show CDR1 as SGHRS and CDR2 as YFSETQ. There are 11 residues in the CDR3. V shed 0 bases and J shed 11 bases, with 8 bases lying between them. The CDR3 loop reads CASSLDTSQYF. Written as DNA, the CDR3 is TGCGCCAGCAGCTTGGACACGTCGCAGTACTTC.

The CDR3, as DNA: TGTGCCTTAGCGAAAGGGAGGGCCGGGGAGCTGTTTTTT. Its protein product is CALAKGRAGELFF. The V call is TRBV7-2, the J call TRBJ2-2; 7 bases are shared with TRBD2. This CDR3 has 13 residues. Germline V gene data show CDR1 as SGHTA and CDR2 as FQGNSA. Trimming at V came to 11 bases and at J to 6 bases, leaving 9 bases not matched to a gene.

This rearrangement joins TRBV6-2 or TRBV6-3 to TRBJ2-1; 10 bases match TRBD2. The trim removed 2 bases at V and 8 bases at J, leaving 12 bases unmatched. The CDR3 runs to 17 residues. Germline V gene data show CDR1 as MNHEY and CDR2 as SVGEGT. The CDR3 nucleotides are TGTGCCAGCAGTTACGACTCTCGGAGCGGGGGGGCCGATGAGCAGTTCTTC. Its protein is CASSYDSRSGGADEQFF.

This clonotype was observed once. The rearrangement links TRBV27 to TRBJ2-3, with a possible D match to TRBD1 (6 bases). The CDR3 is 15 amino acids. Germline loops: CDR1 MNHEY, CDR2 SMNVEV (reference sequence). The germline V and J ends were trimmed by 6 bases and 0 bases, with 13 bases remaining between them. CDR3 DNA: TGTGCCAGCAGACTCGACGGACAGAGCACAGATACGCAGTATTTT. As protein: CASRLDGQSTDTQYF.

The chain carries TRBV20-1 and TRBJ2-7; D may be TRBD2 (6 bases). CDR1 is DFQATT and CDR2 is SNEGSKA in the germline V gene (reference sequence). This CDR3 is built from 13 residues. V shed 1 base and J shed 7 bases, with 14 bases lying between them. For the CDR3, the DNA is TGCAGTGCTAGAGGAGGGGCGGGGAGGGAGCAGTACTTC. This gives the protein CSARGGAGREQYF.

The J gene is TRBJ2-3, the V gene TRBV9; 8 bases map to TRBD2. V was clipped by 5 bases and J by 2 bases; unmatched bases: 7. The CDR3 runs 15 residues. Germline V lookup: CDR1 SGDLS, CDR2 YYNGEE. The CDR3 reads CASSILAEPTDTQYF. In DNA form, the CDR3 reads TGTGCCAGCAGTATACTAGCGGAGCCCACAGATACGCAGTATTTT.

CDR3 sequence reads: CASSQEGRDTGELFF. CDR3 in DNA: TGCGCCAGCAGCCAAGAAGGTCGGGACACCGGGGAGCTGTTTTTT. The chain uses TRBV4-3 and TRBJ2-2; D gene ambiguous. V was cut by 0 bases and J by 3 bases, with 8 bases left in between. Germline-derived CDR1 and CDR2 are LGHNA and YSLEER. The CDR3 has 15 residues.

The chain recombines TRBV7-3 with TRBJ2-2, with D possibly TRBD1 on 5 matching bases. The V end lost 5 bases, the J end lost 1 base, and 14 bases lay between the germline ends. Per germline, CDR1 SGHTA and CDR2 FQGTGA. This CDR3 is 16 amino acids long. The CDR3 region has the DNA TGTGCCAGCAGCCAATTCCAGGGTGGGAACACCGGGGAGCTGTTTTTT. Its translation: CASSQFQGGNTGELFF.

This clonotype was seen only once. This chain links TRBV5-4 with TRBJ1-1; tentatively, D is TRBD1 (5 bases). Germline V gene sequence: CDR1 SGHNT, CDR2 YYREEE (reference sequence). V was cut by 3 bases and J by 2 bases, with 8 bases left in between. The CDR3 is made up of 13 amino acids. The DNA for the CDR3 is TGTGCCAGCAGCTACGACAGAAACACTGAAGCTTTCTTT. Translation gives CASSYDRNTEAFF.

In DNA form, the CDR3 reads TGTGCCTGGACCCCGGGGGGGTCTGGAGGCTACACCTTC. As protein: CAWTPGGSGGYTF. This rearrangement joins TRBV30 to TRBJ1-2; perhaps TRBD1 as D (5 bases). CDR1 and CDR2 from the germline V gene are GTSNPN and SVGIG (reference sequence). V was clipped by 4 bases and J by 8 bases, with 17 bases between them. CDR3 size: 13 residues. Using reference TRBV30 and TRBJ1-2 for the parts outside the CDR3, the full variable domain is SQTIHQWPATLVQPVGSPLSLECTVEGTSNPNLYWYRQAAGRGLQLLFYSVGIGQISSEVPQNLSASRPQDRQFILSSKKLLLSDSGFYLCAWTPGGSGGYTFGSGTRLTVV.

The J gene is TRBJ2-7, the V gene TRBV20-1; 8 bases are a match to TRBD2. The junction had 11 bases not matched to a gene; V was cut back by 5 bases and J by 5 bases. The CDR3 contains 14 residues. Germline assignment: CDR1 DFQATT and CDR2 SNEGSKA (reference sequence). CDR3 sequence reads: CSAYGGGMGDEQYF. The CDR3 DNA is TGCAGTGCTTACGGGGGGGGGATGGGTGACGAGCAGTACTTC.

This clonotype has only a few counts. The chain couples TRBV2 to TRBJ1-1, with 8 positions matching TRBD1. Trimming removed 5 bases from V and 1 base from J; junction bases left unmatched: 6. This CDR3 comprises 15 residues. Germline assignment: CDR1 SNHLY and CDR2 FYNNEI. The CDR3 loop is CASSSRTGRNTEAFF. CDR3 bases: TGTGCCAGCAGTTCTCGGACAGGGAGGAACACTGAAGCTTTCTTT.

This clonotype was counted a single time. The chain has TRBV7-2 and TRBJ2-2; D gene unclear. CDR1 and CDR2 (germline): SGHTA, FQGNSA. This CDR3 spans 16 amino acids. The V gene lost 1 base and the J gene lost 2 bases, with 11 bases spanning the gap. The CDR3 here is CASSLVSEFNTGELFF. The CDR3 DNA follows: TGTGCCAGCAGCTTAGTGTCAGAATTTAACACCGGGGAGCTGTTTTTT.

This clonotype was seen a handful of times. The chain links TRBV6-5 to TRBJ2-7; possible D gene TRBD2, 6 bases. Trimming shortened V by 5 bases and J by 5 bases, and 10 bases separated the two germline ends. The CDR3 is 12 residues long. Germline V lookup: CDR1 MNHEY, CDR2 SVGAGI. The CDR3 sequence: CASSLTGDEQYF. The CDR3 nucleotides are TGTGCCAGCAGTCTTACGGGAGACGAGCAGTACTTC.

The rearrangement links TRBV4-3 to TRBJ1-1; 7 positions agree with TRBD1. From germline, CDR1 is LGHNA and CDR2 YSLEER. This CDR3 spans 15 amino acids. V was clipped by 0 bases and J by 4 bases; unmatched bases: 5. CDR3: CASSQDRYRGTEAFF. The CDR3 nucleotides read TGCGCCAGCAGCCAAGATCGGTACAGGGGCACTGAAGCTTTCTTT.

The CDR3, as DNA: TGTGCCAGCAGCTTAGGGCCAGATAGCAATCAGCCCCAGCATTTT. Protein: CASSLGPDSNQPQHF. The V and J genes are TRBV7-2 and TRBJ1-5; D gene unclear. V was pared by 1 base and J by 0 bases, with 7 bases between. The CDR3 spans 15 residues. Germline V lookup: CDR1 SGHTA, CDR2 FQGNSA.

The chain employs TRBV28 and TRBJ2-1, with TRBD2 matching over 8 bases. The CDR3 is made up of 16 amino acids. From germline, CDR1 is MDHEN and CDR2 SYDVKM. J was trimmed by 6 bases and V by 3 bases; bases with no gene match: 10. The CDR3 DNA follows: TGTGCCAGCAGTTTGGGTTCGGCTAGCGGGTTCAATGAGCAGTTCTTC. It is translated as CASSLGSASGFNEQFF.

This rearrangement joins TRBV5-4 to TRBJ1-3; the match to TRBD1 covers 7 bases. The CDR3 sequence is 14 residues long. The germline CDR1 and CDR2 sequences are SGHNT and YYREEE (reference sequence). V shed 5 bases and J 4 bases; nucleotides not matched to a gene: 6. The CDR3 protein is CASSLDRAGNTIYF. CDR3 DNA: TGTGCCAGCAGTTTAGACAGGGCCGGAAACACCATATATTTT.

The CDR3 loop is CASTRGHRNYEQYF. CDR3 DNA sequence: TGTGCCAGCACCCGCGGCCACAGGAATTACGAGCAGTACTTC. This chain links TRBV12-3 or TRBV12-4 with TRBJ2-7, with D perhaps matching TRBD1 (5 bases). This CDR3 contains 14 residues. V lost 7 bases and J lost 4, with 17 bases in between.